The text below deals with one T cell receptor (beta chain). The antigen this receptor binds is unknown. No clone much larger than this one lies a single base away; base qualities are absent. V loses 5 bases of germline sequence and J loses 3 bases, and the interval between the two ends is 17 bases. Measured from the cysteine to the phenylalanine, the CDR3 is 16 residues long. Just CDR3 DNA is preserved here, 48 bases in frame from base 1. According to the germline V gene, CDR1 reads MNHEY and CDR2 reads SVGAGI. The sample belongs to a study of T cell repertoires in cytomegalovirus infection (dated by TCRdb to between 2018 and 2021). Turning to the overall study: The HLA type of each donor mattered for the analysis, because public TCR beta signatures pointed to carriage of CMV infection along with the matching HLA type.

What the research found in general, with its limitations: Carriers of CMV infection plus the relevant HLA type were discriminated by the cumulative frequency of public TCR beta family members in the study cohort and in an independent roughly 380-donor cohort. The ex vivo response was dominated by HLA-C-restricted CMV-specific TCR beta clonotypes, and the single most frequent clonotype in two of eight donors was supplied by these HLA-C-restricted clonotypes.

Sequenced using an Illumina HiSeq 1500. The public reads were quality trimmed at Q25 with fastp and then assembled into clones with MiXCR by TCRdb, keeping productive beta chains. For every CDR3 protein sequence, its rows merge into one entry that carries the most common genes and DNA. The sample profile shows fewer than 300,000 distinct CDR3 sequences; about 26% of them were found once. The biggest ten clones account for around 14% of the sample. The receptor chain draws on TRBV6-5 and TRBJ2-1; the D gene is possibly TRBD1 or TRBD2, with 6 bases matching each. The origin of this receptor is a human donor in good health (CMV status not recorded). Some clones in this sample may be carry-over from other donors' samples. Sequencing was done on a sample of PBMCs. CDR3 region: CASSRNLGGGYNEQFF. The DNA is as follows: TGTGCCAGCAGTCGCAACTTAGGAGGGGGCTACAATGAGCAGTTCTTC.